The next 27 T cell receptor beta chains were all read from a single sample in a study of T-cell memory formation after mild COVID-19. Using its own MiXCR run on the 5' RACE reads, TCRdb lists one record per CDR3 protein. The table shows roughly 100,000 distinct CDR3 sequences, with about 13% occurring only once. Sequencing was performed on PBMCs or a T cell subset sorted from them (not recorded which). The source of these receptors is an adult woman who had mild COVID-19 (a few samples of this study predate the infection). Cell type and time point are not known.

The chain employs TRBV6-2 or TRBV6-3 and TRBJ2-6; D is unclear. The V gene's germline CDR1 is MNHEY and CDR2 SVGEGT. The CDR3 is made up of 14 amino acids. Trimming took 6 bases from V and 0 from J, leaving 6 bases between them. CDR3 region: CASSESSGANVLTF. CDR3 coding DNA: TGTGCCAGCAGCGAGAGCTCTGGGGCCAACGTCCTGACTTTC.

The chain couples TRBV5-1 to TRBJ2-3; no firm D call. The V gene's germline CDR1 is SGHRS and CDR2 YFSETQ. The CDR3 is 15 amino acids. The V end lost 0 bases, the J end lost 0 bases, and 8 bases lay between the germline ends. The CDR3 DNA is TGCGCCAGCAGCTTGGGACGGTCTAGCACAGATACGCAGTATTTT. As protein: CASSLGRSSTDTQYF.

This clonotype was seen only a few times. The chain has TRBV4-3 and TRBJ2-7; D may match TRBD1 or TRBD2 (6 bases each). Trimming removed 4 bases at V and 3 bases at J, with 19 bases between. This CDR3 is 16 amino acids long. From germline, CDR1 is LGHNA and CDR2 YSLEER. CDR3 residues: CASSLMAGGEYYEQYF. DNA of the CDR3: TGCGCCAGCAGCCTAATGGCCGGGGGCGAATACTACGAGCAGTACTTC.

The rearrangement joins TRBV7-3 to TRBJ2-2, with 7 bases identical to TRBD1. The CDR3 totals 13 residues. Germline CDR1 SGHTA, CDR2 FQGTGA. J was trimmed by 7 bases and V by 6 bases; bases with no gene match: 5. DNA for the CDR3: TGTGCCAGCAGTTTTGCAGGGGGCGGGGAGCTGTTTTTT. The encoded protein is CASSFAGGGELFF.

This sequence joins TRBV9 and TRBJ2-3; D remains ambiguous. Trimming left V 7 bases short and J 3 bases short, with 6 bases between. CDR3 length equals 11 residues. Germline lookup yields CDR1 SGDLS and CDR2 YYNGEE. The CDR3 coding sequence is TGTGCCAGCGCCGAAACAGATACGCAGTATTTT. It encodes CASAETDTQYF.

This clonotype has just a few counts. The genes are TRBV5-1 and TRBJ1-5; D unclear. The germline V and J ends were trimmed by 5 bases and 11 bases, with 8 bases remaining between them. Per germline, CDR1 SGHRS and CDR2 YFSETQ. The CDR3 totals 10 residues. The CDR3 sequence is CASSCRSQHF. The CDR3, as DNA: TGCGCCAGCAGTTGCAGGTCCCAGCATTTT.

In this sample, this clonotype turned up a few times. This chain joins TRBV29-1 and TRBJ2-7, with D tentatively TRBD2 (6 bases). This CDR3 region has 14 residues. CDR1 is SQVTM, CDR2 ANQGSEA, per germline. The V gene lost 0 bases and the J gene lost 5 bases, with 14 bases spanning the gap. The CDR3 nucleotides read TGCAGCGTTGAAGATCCTCAAGGAGGGCACGAGCAGTACTTC. This gives the protein CSVEDPQGGHEQYF.

The chain couples TRBV7-9 to TRBJ2-6; no firm D call. Trimming pared 7 bases from V and 4 bases from J, leaving 11 bases between. The CDR3 is made up of 14 amino acids. The germline V gene has CDR1 SEHNR and CDR2 FQNEAQ (reference sequence). The CDR3 region is CASNPISGANVLTF. The CDR3 nucleotides are TGTGCCAGCAACCCAATATCGGGGGCCAACGTCCTGACTTTC.

The rearrangement joins TRBV20-1 to TRBJ2-7; TRBD2 aligns across 7 bases. The V gene's germline CDR1 is DFQATT and CDR2 SNEGSKA (reference sequence). CDR3 length: 13 residues. The V and J ends lost 6 bases and 3 bases, in that order; junction bases with no gene match: 8. CDR3 amino acids: CSATGTNYYEQYF. DNA of the CDR3: TGCAGTGCCACCGGGACTAACTACTACGAGCAGTACTTC.

V and J are TRBV7-3 and TRBJ2-1, with a possible D match to TRBD2 (5 bases). The CDR3 totals 13 residues. Trimming left V 5 bases short and J 7 bases short, with 12 bases between. Germline V lookup: CDR1 SGHTA, CDR2 FQGTGA. The CDR3 DNA is TGTGCCAGCAGCCTCACTCGGGGAAATGAGCAGTTCTTC. This codes for CASSLTRGNEQFF.

This clonotype has a handful of counts. The rearrangement links TRBV4-3 to TRBJ2-7, with 10 nucleotides matching TRBD1. V shed 0 bases and J 1 base; nucleotides not matched to a gene: 3. The V gene's germline CDR1 is LGHNA and CDR2 YSLEER. This CDR3 region has 16 residues. CDR3 in amino acids: CASSQEGDRGSYEQYF. The CDR3 DNA sequence: TGCGCCAGCAGCCAAGAAGGGGACAGGGGTTCCTACGAGCAGTACTTC.

This chain connects TRBV13 to TRBJ2-4, with D uncertain. Germline lookup yields CDR1 PRHDT and CDR2 FYEKMQ (reference sequence). The CDR3 loop spans 13 amino acids. Trimming shortened V by 0 bases and J by 3 bases, and 3 bases separated the two germline ends. CDR3: CASSLGGKNIQYF. Written as DNA, the CDR3 is TGTGCCAGCAGCTTAGGGGGCAAAAACATTCAGTACTTC.

The rearrangement links TRBV7-3 to TRBJ2-6; D might be TRBD1 (5 bases). The CDR3 contains 18 residues. Trimming stripped 2 bases from V and 0 bases from J, with 14 bases between. Germline V gene sequence: CDR1 SGHTA, CDR2 FQGTGA. Here the CDR3 reads CASSLGVGPSSGANVLTF. Here the CDR3 DNA reads TGTGCCAGCAGCTTAGGGGTGGGGCCTTCCTCTGGGGCCAACGTCCTGACTTTC.

This chain connects TRBV24-1 to TRBJ2-4, with D unclear. Germline CDR1 KGHDR, CDR2 SFDVKD. Trimming took 2 bases from V and 6 from J, leaving 10 bases between them. This CDR3 has 14 residues. The CDR3 bases are TGTGCCACCAGTGATTCCGGACCCATAAACATTCAGTACTTC. Its protein is CATSDSGPINIQYF.

The gene calls are TRBV12-5 and TRBJ2-3, with TRBD2 matching over 8 bases. Losses at the gene ends were 4 bases for V and 3 bases for J; bases not matched to a gene: 12. Germline lookup yields CDR1 LGHNT and CDR2 FRNRAP. The CDR3 is 17 amino acids. CDR3 sequence reads: CASGWGLEREPTDTQYF. Here the CDR3 DNA reads TGTGCTAGTGGTTGGGGGCTCGAGCGGGAGCCTACAGATACGCAGTATTTT.

This clonotype was recorded a few times. This chain uses TRBV4-1 with TRBJ1-2; tentative D call: TRBD1 (5 bases). The CDR3 loop spans 16 amino acids. Per the germline V gene, CDR1 is MGHRA and CDR2 is YSYEKL. V dropped 0 bases and J dropped 7 bases, with 18 bases sitting between them. CDR3 DNA sequence: TGCGCCAGCAGCCAAGACAACAGGACGCCGGGGGGTGGCTACACCTTC. This codes for CASSQDNRTPGGGYTF.

Ten or more counts support this clonotype. The chain's CDR3 is CASSAGTGHYEQYF. The DNA for the CDR3 is TGTGCCAGCAGTGCCGGGACAGGGCACTACGAGCAGTACTTC. The chain joins TRBV27 to TRBJ2-7; TRBD1 aligns across 9 bases. This CDR3 spans 14 amino acids. Germline V gene lookup returns CDR1 MNHEY and CDR2 SMNVEV (reference sequence). V was clipped by 5 bases and J by 3 bases; unmatched bases: 5.

This rearrangement joins TRBV7-2 to TRBJ2-3; TRBD1 matches at 8 bases. V lost 1 base, J lost 6 bases, and 9 bases stayed unmatched. There are 16 residues in the CDR3. Germline V CDR1 and CDR2: SGHTA, FQGNSA. The DNA for the CDR3 is TGTGCCAGCAGCTTAGTTGCAGGGGGCCGCCCGGATACGCAGTATTTT. This gives the protein CASSLVAGGRPDTQYF.

The J gene is TRBJ2-7, the V gene TRBV29-1, with D possibly being TRBD2 (6 bases). The V and J ends lost 2 bases and 3 bases respectively, with 14 bases between them. The CDR3 covers 14 residues. Germline V gives CDR1 SQVTM, CDR2 ANQGSEA. CDR3 loop: CSVESGGRGYEQYF. The CDR3 nucleotides read TGCAGCGTTGAATCCGGGGGTAGGGGCTACGAGCAGTACTTC.

The gene calls are TRBV29-1 and TRBJ1-2; D not certain. This CDR3 region has 12 residues. Germline loops: CDR1 SQVTM, CDR2 ANQGSEA. Trimming removed 0 bases from V and 8 bases from J, with 10 bases in between. The DNA for the CDR3 is TGCAGCGTTGAAGATCTCAGTCTCGGCTACACCTTC. It is translated as CSVEDLSLGYTF. The complete variable domain, with remaining parts taken from reference TRBV29-1 and TRBJ1-2, reads SAVISQKPSRDICQRGTSLTIQCQVDSQVTMMFWYRQQPGQSLTLIATANQGSEATYESGFVIDKFPISRPNLTFSTLTVSNMSPEDSSIYLCSVEDLSLGYTFGSGTRLTVV.

This clonotype was observed a few times. The chain combines TRBV9 with TRBJ1-1; 7 nucleotides line up with TRBD1. Germline V CDR1 and CDR2: SGDLS, YYNGEE. The CDR3 covers 13 residues. The J segment lost 8 bases and the V segment lost 0 bases, leaving 4 bases of the junction unmatched. The CDR3 protein is CASSVGVGQEAFF. The CDR3 region has the DNA TGTGCCAGCAGCGTAGGAGTGGGACAGGAAGCTTTCTTT.

This clonotype was observed many times. This rearrangement joins TRBV7-6 to TRBJ2-3; no definite D call. The germline CDR1 and CDR2 sequences are SGHVS and FNYEAQ. Trimming left V 1 base short and J 5 bases short, with 7 bases between. The CDR3 consists of 13 residues. The CDR3 reads CASSLGVGDTQYF. The CDR3 DNA follows: TGTGCCAGCAGCTTAGGGGTTGGAGATACGCAGTATTTT.

This clonotype has only a few counts. This chain links TRBV7-6 with TRBJ2-7; the D gene is possibly TRBD2 (5 bases). In germline, CDR1 is SGHVS, CDR2 FNYEAQ. The CDR3 sequence is 12 residues long. Trimming cost V 9 bases and J 1 base, with 10 bases left between them. CDR3 sequence (DNA): TGTGCCAGTACGACGGGGTCCTACGAGCAGTACTTC. It yields the protein CASTTGSYEQYF.

V and J are TRBV25-1 and TRBJ2-1; D perhaps matches TRBD2 (5 bases). V was shortened by 4 bases and J by 0 bases, with 10 bases between the two germline ends. The CDR3 sequence is 15 residues long. Germline values: CDR1 MGHDK, CDR2 SYGVNS. The CDR3 region has the DNA TGTGCCAGCAGTGGGACGGGGAGCTCCTACAATGAGCAGTTCTTC. Protein sequence: CASSGTGSSYNEQFF. Variable domain in full (rest from reference TRBV25-1 and TRBJ2-1): EADIYQTPRYLVIGTGKKITLECSQTMGHDKMYWYQQDPGMELHLIHYSYGVNSTEKGDLSSESTVSRIRTEHFPLTLESARPSHTSQYLCASSGTGSSYNEQFFGPGTRLTVL.

This clonotype was observed a handful of times. The J gene is TRBJ1-2, the V gene TRBV6-6; D possibly corresponds to TRBD1 (5 bases). The CDR3 runs 14 residues. Germline V gene data show CDR1 as MNHNY and CDR2 as SVGAGI (reference sequence). Between the trimmed V and J ends, which lost 7 bases and 3 bases, there was a span of 15 bases. Written as DNA, the CDR3 is TGTGCCAGCACCCCCTACGGGACGGACTATGGCTACACCTTC. As protein: CASTPYGTDYGYTF.

The chain has TRBV6-5 and TRBJ1-2; D possibly corresponds to TRBD1 (6 bases). CDR3 length equals 15 residues. The germline gives CDR1 MNHEY, CDR2 SVGAGI. With 7 bases removed from V and 4 bases from J, the gap between germline ends came to 19 bases. The CDR3 region has the DNA TGTGCCAGCAACCCGGGGGAGGGGGAAGGCTATGGCTACACCTTC. This translates into CASNPGEGEGYGYTF.

This clonotype was detected many times. The chain links TRBV11-2 to TRBJ2-3; D is unresolved. CDR1 and CDR2 from the germline V gene are SGHAT and FQNNGV. Trimming removed 4 bases at V and 1 base at J, with 15 bases between. The CDR3 has 16 amino acids. CDR3 bases: TGTGCCAGCAGCTCCCCCTGGACCCAAGGCACAGATACGCAGTATTTT. It translates to CASSSPWTQGTDTQYF.